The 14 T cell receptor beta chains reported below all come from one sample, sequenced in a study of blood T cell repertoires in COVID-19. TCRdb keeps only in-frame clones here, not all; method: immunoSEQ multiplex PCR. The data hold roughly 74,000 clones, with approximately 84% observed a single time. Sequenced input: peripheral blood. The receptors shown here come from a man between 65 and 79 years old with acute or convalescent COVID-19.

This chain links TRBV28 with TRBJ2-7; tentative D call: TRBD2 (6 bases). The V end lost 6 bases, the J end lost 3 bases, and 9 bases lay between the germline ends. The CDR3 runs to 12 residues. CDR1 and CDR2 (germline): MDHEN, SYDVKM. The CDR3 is CASRTRDYEQYF. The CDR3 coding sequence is TGTGCCAGCAGGACTAGAGACTACGAGCAGTACTTC.

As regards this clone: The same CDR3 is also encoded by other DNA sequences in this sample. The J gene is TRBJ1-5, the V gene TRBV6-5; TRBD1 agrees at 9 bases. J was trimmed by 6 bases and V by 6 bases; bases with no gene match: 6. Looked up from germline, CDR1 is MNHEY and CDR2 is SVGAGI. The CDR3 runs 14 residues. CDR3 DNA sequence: TGTGCCAGCAGACGGGGACAGGGAAGTCAGCCCCAGCATTTT. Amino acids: CASRRGQGSQPQHF.

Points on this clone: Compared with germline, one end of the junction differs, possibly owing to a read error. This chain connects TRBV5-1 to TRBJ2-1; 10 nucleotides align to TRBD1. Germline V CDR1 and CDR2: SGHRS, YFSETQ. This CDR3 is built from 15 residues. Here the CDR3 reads CASSRDRGSFNEQFF. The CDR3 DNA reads TGCGCCAGCAGCCGGGACAGGGGCTCCTTCAATGAGCAGTTCTTC.

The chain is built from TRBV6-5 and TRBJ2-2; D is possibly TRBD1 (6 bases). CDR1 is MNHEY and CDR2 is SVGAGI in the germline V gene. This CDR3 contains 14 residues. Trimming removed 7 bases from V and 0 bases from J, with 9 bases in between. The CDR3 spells CASTGTTNTGELFF. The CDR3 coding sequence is TGTGCCAGCACCGGGACAACGAACACCGGGGAGCTGTTTTTT.

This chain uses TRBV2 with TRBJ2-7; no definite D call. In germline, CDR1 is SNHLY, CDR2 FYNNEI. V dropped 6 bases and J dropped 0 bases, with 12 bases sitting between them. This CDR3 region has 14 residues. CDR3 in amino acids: CASRRDSHSYEQYF. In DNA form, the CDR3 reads TGTGCCAGCAGGCGAGACTCACACTCCTACGAGCAGTACTTC.

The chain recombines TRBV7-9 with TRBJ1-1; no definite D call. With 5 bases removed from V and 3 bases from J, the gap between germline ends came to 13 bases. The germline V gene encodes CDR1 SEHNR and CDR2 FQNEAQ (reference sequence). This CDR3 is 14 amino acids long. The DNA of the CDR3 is TGTGCCAGCAGCGTCGGGAGGGAGGACACTGAAGCTTTCTTT. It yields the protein CASSVGREDTEAFF.

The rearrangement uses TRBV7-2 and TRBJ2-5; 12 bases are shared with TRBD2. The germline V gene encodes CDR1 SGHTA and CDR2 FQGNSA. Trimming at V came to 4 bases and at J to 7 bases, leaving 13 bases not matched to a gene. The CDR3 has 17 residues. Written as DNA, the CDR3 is TGTGCCAGCAGCTCGCTGACTAGCGGGGGAATCAGGGGGACCCAGTACTTC. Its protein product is CASSSLTSGGIRGTQYF.

CDR3 DNA sequence: TGTGCCAGCAGGAACAGGGGATCTAACACTGAAGCTTTCTTT. Protein product: CASRNRGSNTEAFF. The gene calls are TRBV7-9 and TRBJ1-1; 7 bases are shared with TRBD1. Germline loops: CDR1 SEHNR, CDR2 FQNEAQ (reference sequence). The length of the CDR3 is 14 residues. Germline trimming cut 6 bases from V and 2 bases from J; bases unmatched to any gene: 6. Full variable domain (remainder filled in from reference TRBV7-9 and TRBJ1-1): DTGVSQNPRHKITKRGQNVTFRCDPISEHNRLYWYRQTLGQGPEFLTYFQNEAQLEKSRLLSDRFSAERPKGSFSTLEIQRTEQGDSAMYLCASRNRGSNTEAFFGQGTRLTVV.

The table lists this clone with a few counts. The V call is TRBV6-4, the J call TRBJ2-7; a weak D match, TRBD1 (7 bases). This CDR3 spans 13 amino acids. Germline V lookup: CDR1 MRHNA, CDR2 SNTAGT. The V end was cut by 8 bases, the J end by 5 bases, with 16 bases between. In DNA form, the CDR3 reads TGTGCCAGCGCTCCTCGCAGGGGGGACGAGCAGTACTTC. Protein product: CASAPRRGDEQYF.

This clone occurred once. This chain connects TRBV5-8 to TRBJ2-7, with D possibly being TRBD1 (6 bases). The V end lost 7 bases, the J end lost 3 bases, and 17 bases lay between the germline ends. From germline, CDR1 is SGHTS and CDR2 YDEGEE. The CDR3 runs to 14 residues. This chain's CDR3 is CASDRSRGNYEQYF. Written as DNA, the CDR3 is TGTGCCAGCGACCGCTCCAGGGGAAACTACGAGCAGTACTTC. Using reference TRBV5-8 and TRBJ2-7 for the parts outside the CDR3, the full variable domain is EAGVTQSPTHLIKTRGQQATLRCSPISGHTSVYWYQQALGLGLQFLLWYDEGEERNRGNFPPRFSGRQFPNYSSELNVNALELEDSALYLCASDRSRGNYEQYFGPGTRLTVT.

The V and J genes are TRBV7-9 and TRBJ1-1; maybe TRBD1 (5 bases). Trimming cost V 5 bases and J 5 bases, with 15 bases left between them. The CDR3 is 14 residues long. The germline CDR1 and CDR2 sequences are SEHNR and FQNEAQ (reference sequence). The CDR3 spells CASSLRDWRTEAFF. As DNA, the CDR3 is TGTGCCAGCAGCCTTCGGGACTGGCGGACTGAAGCTTTCTTT.

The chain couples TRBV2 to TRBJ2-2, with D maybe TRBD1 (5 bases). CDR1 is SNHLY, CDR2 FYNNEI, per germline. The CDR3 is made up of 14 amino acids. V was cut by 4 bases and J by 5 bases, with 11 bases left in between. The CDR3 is CASSVTVNTGELFF. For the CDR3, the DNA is TGTGCCAGCAGTGTGACAGTTAATACCGGGGAGCTGTTTTTT.

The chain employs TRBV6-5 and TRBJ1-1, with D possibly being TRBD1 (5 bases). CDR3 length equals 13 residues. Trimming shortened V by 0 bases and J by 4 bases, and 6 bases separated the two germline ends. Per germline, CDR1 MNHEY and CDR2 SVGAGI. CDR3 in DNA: TGTGCCAGCAGTTACTCGGGGCTCACTGAAGCTTTCTTT. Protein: CASSYSGLTEAFF.

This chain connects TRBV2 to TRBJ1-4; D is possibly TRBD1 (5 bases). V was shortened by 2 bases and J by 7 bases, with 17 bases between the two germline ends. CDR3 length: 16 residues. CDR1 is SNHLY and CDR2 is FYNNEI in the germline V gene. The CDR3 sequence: CASSEMGGLRGEKLFF. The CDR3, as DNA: TGTGCCAGCAGTGAAATGGGGGGGTTAAGAGGTGAAAAACTGTTTTTT.